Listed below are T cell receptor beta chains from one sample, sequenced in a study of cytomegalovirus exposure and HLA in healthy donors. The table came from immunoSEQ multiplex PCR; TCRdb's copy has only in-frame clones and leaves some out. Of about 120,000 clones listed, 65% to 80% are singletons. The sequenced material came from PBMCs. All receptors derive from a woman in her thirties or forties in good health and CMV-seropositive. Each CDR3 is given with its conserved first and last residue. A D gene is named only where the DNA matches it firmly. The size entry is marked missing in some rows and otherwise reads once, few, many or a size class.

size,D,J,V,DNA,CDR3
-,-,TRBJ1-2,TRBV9,TGTGCCAGCAGCGTAGGGGGGGAAGGGTATGGCTACACCTTC,CASSVGGEGYGYTF
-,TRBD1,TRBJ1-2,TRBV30,TGTGCCTTAACGCGAGGGGGCGTTCGATATGGCTACACCTTC,CALTRGGVRYGYTF
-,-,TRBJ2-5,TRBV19,TGTGCCAGTAGTACAGGTCGTTGGGAGACCCAGTACTTC,CASSTGRWETQYF
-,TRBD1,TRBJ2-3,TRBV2,TGTGCCAGCAGTCGGGACAGGGGCACAGATACGCAGTATTTT,CASSRDRGTDTQYF
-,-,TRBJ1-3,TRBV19,TGTGCCAGTAGTATTATGGCAGATGGAAACACCATATATTTT,CASSIMADGNTIYF
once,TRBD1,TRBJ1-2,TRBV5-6,TGTGCCAGCAGCAGCAGGACGACAGGGAACTATGGCTACACCTTC,CASSSRTTGNYGYTF
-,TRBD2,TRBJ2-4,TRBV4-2,TGTGCCAGCAGCCAAGAGCTAGCGGGAGCCAAAAACATTCAGTACTTC,CASSQELAGAKNIQYF
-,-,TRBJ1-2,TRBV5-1,TGCGCCAGCAGCTCGGCGGGGAACTATGGCTACACCTTC,CASSSAGNYGYTF
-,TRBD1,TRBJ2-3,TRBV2,TGTGCCAGCCGGACAGGCCGCACAGATACGCAGTATTTT,CASRTGRTDTQYF
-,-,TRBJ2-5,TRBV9,TGTGCCAGCAGCGTAAATCCGGGAGAAGAGACCCAGTACTTC,CASSVNPGEETQYF